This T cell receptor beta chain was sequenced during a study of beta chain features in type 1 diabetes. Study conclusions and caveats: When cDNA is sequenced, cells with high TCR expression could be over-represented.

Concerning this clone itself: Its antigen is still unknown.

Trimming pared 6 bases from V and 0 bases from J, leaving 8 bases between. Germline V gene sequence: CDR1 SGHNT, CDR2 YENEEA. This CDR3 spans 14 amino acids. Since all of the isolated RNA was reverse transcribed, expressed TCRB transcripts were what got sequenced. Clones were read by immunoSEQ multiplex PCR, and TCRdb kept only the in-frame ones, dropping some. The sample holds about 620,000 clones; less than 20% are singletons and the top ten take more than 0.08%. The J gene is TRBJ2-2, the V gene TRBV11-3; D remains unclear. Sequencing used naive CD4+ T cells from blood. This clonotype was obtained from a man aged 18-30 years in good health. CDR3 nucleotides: TGTGCCAGCAGACCCACAACGAACACCGGGGAGCTGTTTTTT. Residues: CASRPTTNTGELFF.